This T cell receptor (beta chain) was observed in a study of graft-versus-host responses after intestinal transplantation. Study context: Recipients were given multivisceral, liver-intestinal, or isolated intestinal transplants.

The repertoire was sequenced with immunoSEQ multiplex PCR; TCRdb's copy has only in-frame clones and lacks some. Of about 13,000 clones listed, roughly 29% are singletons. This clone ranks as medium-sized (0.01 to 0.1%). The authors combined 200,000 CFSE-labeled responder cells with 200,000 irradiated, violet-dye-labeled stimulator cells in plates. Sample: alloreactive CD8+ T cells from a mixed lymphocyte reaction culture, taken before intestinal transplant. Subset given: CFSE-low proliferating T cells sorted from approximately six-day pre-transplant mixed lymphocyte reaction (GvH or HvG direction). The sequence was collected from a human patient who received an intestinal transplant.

CDR3: CASSPGGIYEQYF. The CDR3 region has the DNA TGTGCCAGCAGCCCGGGGGGAATTTACGAGCAGTACTTC. The genes are TRBV27 and TRBJ2-7, with TRBD2 matching 7 bases. Looked up from germline, CDR1 is MNHEY and CDR2 is SMNVEV (reference sequence). Losses at the gene ends were 6 bases for V and 4 bases for J; bases not matched to a gene: 6. The CDR3 sequence is 13 residues long.